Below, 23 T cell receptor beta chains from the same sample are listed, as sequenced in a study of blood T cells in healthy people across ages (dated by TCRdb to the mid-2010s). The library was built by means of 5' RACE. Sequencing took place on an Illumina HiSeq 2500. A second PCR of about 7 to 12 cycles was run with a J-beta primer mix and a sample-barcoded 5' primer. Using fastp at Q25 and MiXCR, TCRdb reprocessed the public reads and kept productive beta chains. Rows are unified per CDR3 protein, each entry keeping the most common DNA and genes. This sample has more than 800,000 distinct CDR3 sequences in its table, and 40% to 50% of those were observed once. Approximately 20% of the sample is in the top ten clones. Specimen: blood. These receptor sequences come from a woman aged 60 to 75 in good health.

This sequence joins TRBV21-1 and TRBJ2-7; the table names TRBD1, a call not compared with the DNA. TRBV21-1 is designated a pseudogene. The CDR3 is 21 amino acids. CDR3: CASNKALQESASRISSYEQYF. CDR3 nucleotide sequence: TGTGCCAGCAACAAAGCGCTTCAGGAGTCGGCTTCCCGGATTAGCTCCTACGAGCAGTACTTC.

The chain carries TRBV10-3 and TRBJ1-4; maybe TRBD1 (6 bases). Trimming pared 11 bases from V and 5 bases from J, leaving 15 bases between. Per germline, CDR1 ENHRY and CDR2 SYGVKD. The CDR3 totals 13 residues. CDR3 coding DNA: TGTGCCGCTAGTGCAGGGGTAAATGAAAAACTGTTTTTT. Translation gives CAASAGVNEKLFF.

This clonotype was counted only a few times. This chain's CDR3 is CASSPSVRFPPQTYNEQFF. CDR3 DNA sequence: TGTGCCAGCAGCCCCTCCGTCAGGTTTCCCCCCCAAACTTACAATGAGCAGTTCTTC. The chain recombines TRBV14 with TRBJ2-1; D call uncertain. This CDR3 has 19 residues. Trimming shortened V by 4 bases and J by 4 bases, and 26 bases separated the two germline ends. The V gene's germline CDR1 is SGHDN and CDR2 FVKESK. Variable domain in full (rest from reference TRBV14 and TRBJ2-1): EAGVTQFPSHSVIEKGQTVTLRCDPISGHDNLYWYRRVMGKEIKFLLHFVKESKQDESGMPNNRFLAERTGGTYSTLKVQPAELEDSGVYFCASSPSVRFPPQTYNEQFFGPGTRLTVL.

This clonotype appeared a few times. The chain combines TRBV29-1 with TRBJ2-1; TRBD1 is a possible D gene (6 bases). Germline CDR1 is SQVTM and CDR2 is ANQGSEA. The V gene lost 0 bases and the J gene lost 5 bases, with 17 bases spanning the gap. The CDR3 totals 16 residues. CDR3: CSVEEGAGEWNNEQFF. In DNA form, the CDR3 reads TGCAGCGTTGAAGAAGGGGCAGGGGAATGGAACAATGAGCAGTTCTTC.

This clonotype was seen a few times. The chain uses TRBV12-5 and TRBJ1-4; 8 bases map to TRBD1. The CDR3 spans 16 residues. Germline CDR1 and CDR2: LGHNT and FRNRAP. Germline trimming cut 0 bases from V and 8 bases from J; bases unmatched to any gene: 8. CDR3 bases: TGTGCTAGTGGTTTGGTACTTGGACAGGGAGGCGAAAAACTGTTTTTT. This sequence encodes CASGLVLGQGGEKLFF.

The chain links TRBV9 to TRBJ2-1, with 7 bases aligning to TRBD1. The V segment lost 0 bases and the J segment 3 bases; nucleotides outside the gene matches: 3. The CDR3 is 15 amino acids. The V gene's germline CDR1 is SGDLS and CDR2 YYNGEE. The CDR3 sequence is CASSVVGDSYNEQFF. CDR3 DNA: TGTGCCAGCAGCGTAGTAGGGGACAGCTACAATGAGCAGTTCTTC. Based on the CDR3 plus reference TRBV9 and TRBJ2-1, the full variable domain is DSGVTQTPKHLITATGQRVTLRCSPRSGDLSVYWYQQSLDQGLQFLIQYYNGEERAKGNILERFSAQQFPDLHSELNLSSLELGDSALYFCASSVVGDSYNEQFFGPGTRLTVL.

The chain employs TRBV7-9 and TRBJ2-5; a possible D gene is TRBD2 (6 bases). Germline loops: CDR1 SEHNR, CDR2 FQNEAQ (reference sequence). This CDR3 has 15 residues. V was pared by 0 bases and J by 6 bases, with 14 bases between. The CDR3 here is CASSLASGEEKTQYF. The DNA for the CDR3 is TGTGCCAGCAGCTTAGCGTCGGGGGAAGAGAAGACCCAGTACTTC.

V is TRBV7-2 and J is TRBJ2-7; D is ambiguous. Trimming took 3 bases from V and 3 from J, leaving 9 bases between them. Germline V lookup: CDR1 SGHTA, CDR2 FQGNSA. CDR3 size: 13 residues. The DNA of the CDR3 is TGTGCCAGCAGCTTCCTGATGAACTACGAGCAGTACTTC. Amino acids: CASSFLMNYEQYF.

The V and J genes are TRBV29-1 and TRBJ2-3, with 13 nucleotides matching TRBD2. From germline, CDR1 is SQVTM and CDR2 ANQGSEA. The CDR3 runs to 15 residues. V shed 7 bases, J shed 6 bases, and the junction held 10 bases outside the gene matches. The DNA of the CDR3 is TGCAGCGCAGGGACTAGCGGGGCTCAGGGGGATACGCAGTATTTT. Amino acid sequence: CSAGTSGAQGDTQYF.

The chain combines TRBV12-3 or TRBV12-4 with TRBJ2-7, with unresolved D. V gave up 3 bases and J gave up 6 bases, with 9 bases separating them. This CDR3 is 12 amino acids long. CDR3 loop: CASSFQNREQYF. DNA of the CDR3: TGTGCCAGCAGTTTCCAGAATCGCGAGCAGTACTTC.

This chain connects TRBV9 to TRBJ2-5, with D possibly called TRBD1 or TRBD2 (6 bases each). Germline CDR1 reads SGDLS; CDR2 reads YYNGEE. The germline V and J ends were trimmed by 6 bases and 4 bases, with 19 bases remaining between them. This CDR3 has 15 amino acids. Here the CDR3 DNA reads TGTGCCAGCAACCAAGGTCCGGGGGCGGGAGAGACCCAGTACTTC. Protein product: CASNQGPGAGETQYF.

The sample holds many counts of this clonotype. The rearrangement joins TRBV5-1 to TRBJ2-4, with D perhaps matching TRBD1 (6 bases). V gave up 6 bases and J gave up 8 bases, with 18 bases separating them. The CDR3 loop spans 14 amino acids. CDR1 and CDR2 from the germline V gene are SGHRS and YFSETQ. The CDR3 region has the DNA TGCGCCAGCAACCTGGGAACAGGGTCAGACATTCAGTACTTC. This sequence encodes CASNLGTGSDIQYF.

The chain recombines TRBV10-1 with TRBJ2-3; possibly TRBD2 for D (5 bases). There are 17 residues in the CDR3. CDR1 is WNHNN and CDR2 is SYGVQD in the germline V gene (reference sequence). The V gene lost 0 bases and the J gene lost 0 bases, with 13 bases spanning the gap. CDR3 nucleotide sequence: TGCGCCAGCAGTGAGTCGGCCACCGGGATTAGCACAGATACGCAGTATTTT. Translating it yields CASSESATGISTDTQYF.

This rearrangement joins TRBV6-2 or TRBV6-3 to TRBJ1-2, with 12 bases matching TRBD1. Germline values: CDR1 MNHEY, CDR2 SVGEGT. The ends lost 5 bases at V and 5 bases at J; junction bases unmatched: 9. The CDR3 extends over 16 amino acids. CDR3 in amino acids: CASSRDRGHGKYGYTF. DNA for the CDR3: TGTGCCAGCAGTCGGGACAGGGGGCACGGCAAGTATGGCTACACCTTC.

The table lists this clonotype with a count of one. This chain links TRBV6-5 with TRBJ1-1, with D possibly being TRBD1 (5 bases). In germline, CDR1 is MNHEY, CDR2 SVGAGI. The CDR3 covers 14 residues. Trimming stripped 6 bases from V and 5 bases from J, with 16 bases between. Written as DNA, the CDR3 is TGTGCCAGCAGCTTAGACAGCGCCGGGACTGAAGCTTTCTTT. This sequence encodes CASSLDSAGTEAFF.

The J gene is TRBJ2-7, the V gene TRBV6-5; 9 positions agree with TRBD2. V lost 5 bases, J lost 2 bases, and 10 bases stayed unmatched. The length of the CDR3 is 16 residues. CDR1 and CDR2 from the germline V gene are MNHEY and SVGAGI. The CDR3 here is CASSQRTSAPPYEQYF. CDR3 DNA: TGTGCCAGCAGTCAACGGACTAGCGCCCCGCCCTACGAGCAGTACTTC.

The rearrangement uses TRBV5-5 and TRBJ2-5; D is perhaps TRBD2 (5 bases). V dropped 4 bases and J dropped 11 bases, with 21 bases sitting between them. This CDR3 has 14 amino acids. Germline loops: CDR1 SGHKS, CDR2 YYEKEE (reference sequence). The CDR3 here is CASSRTGSFLEQYF. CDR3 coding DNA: TGTGCCAGCAGCCGAACGGGGTCTTTCCTTGAGCAGTACTTC. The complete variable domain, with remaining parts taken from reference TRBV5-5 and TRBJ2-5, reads DAGVTQSPTHLIKTRGQQVTLRCSPISGHKSVSWYQQVLGQGPQFIFQYYEKEERGRGNFPDRFSARQFPNYSSELNVNALLLGDSALYLCASSRTGSFLEQYFGPGTRLLVL.

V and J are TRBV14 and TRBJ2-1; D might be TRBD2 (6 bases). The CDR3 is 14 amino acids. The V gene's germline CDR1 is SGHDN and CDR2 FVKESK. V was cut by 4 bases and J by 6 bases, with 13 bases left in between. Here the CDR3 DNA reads TGTGCCAGCAGCCCCCGCGGGGTTACCAATGAGCAGTTCTTC. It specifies CASSPRGVTNEQFF.

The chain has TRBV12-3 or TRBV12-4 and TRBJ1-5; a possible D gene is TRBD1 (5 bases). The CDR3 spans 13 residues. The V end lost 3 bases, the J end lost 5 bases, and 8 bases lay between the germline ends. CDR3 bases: TGTGCCAGCAGTTTTAGGGGCGATCAGCCCCAGCATTTT. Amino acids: CASSFRGDQPQHF.

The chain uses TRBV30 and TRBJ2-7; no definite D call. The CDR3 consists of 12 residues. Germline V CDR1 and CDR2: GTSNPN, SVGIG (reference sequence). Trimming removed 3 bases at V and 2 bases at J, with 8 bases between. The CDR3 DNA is TGTGCCTGGAGATCCCAGGCCTACGAGCAGTACTTC. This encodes CAWRSQAYEQYF.

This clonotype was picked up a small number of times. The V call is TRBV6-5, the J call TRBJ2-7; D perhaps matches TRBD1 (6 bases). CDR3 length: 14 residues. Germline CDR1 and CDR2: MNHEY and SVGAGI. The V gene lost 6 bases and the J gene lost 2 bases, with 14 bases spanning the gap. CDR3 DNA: TGTGCCAGCAGCATACAGGGTGCTACCTACGAGCAGTACTTC. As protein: CASSIQGATYEQYF.

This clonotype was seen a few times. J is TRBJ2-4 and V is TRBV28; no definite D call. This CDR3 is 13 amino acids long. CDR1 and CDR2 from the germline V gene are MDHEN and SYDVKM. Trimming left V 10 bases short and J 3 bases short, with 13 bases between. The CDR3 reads CATQLGIKNIQYF. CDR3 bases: TGTGCCACCCAGTTAGGGATCAAAAACATTCAGTACTTC. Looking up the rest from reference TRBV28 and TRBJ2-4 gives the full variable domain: DVKVTQSSRYLVKRTGEKVFLECVQDMDHENMFWYRQDPGLGLRLIYFSYDVKMKEKGDIPEGYSVSREKKERFSLILESASTNQTSMYLCATQLGIKNIQYFGAGTRLSVL.

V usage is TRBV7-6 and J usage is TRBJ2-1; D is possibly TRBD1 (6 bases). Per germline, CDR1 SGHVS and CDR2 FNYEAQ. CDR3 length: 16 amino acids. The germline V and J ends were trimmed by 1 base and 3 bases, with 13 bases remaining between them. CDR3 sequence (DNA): TGTGCCAGCAGCTTAGAGGTGGGACACCGCTACAATGAGCAGTTCTTC. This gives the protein CASSLEVGHRYNEQFF.